This note documents a single T cell receptor (beta chain) sequence. This specimen comes from a study of blood T cell repertoires in COVID-19. Study information: PBMCs, B-cell-depleted T cells, or T cells were the source of the cDNA or gDNA that made up the material.

CDR1 is MNHEY and CDR2 is SMNVEV in the germline V gene (reference sequence). The CDR3 consists of 13 residues. Germline trimming cut 8 bases from V and 4 bases from J; bases unmatched to any gene: 3. Methods used by the authors: Nucleated cell number was recorded as an estimate derived from reference gene primer amplification. Data came from immunoSEQ multiplex PCR; TCRdb stores just in-frame clones and leaves some out. V, J and clone size are taken as reported in that table, and D and trimming were inferred from the DNA itself. The table includes 140,000 to 150,000 clones, around 81% detected once.

The chain combines TRBV27 with TRBJ1-5; 9 positions match TRBD1. The sequencing input was peripheral blood. The sequence was collected from a woman in her thirties or forties with active or convalescent COVID-19. This chain's CDR3 is CASAGQGNQPQHF. The CDR3 nucleotides are TGTGCCAGCGCCGGACAGGGGAATCAGCCCCAGCATTTT.